Listed below are T cell receptor beta chains from one sample, sequenced in a study of blood T cell repertoires in COVID-19. Assay used: immunoSEQ multiplex PCR; TCRdb lists only in-frame clones, some missing. The data hold about 370,000 clones, with roughly 90% observed a single time. The sample taken for sequencing was peripheral blood. All receptors come from a woman aged 25 to 45 with COVID-19, enrolled during active disease. CDR3s include the opening cysteine and the closing phenylalanine or tryptophan. The D gene is left open where the match is weak. A clone size is listed for some rows: how often the clone was seen (once, few, many), or a class if it is expanded.

V gene,J gene,clone size,D gene,CDR3 DNA,CDR3 protein
TRBV9,TRBJ1-2,.,TRBD1,TGTGCCAGCAGCGTAGCCTCGGGCAGGGGGAACTATGGCTACACCTTC,CASSVASGRGNYGYTF
TRBV10-3,TRBJ1-2,.,.,TGTGCCATTACAGGGTCCCACTCTTATGGCTACACCTTC,CAITGSHSYGYTF
TRBV4-1,TRBJ1-2,once,.,TGCGCCAGCAGCCAACCGCTCCGGAGGGAAAAGGGAGGCTACACCTTC,CASSQPLRREKGGYTF
TRBV10-2,TRBJ2-1,.,TRBD2,TGCGCCAGCAGTGCGCTAGCGGACAATGAGCAGTTCTTC,CASSALADNEQFF
TRBV6-2/TRBV6-3,TRBJ2-3,.,.,TGTGCCAGCAGCCTCCAAAGACAGGGGAGGGGGGATACGCAGTATTTT,CASSLQRQGRGDTQYF
TRBV3-1/TRBV3-2,TRBJ2-1,.,.,TGTGCCAGCAGCCAAAGGAGGGACGATGAGCAGTTCTTC,CASSQRRDDEQFF
TRBV30,TRBJ2-2,.,.,TGTGCCTGGAGTGTACTACGGACAGACACCGGGGAGCTGTTTTTT,CAWSVLRTDTGELFF
TRBV5-1,TRBJ2-5,.,.,TGCGCCAGCAGCGAGACAGAAACGCCCCAAGAGACCCAGTACTTC,CASSETETPQETQYF
TRBV24-1,TRBJ1-2,.,.,TGTGCCACCTCCCCCCCAGGAGGATGGCGACGGAACGGGAACTATGGCTACACCTTC,CATSPPGGWRRNGNYGYTF
TRBV7-7,TRBJ2-3,.,TRBD2,TGTGCTAGCAGCCCGGGTAGGCGGGGGGGGCCAGGAGCGGATACGCAGTATTTT,CASSPGRRGGPGADTQYF
TRBV21-1,TRBJ1-3,once,.,TGTGCCAGCAGCAAAGATGAATTGACAACCTCTGGAAACACCATATATTTT,CASSKDELTTSGNTIYF
TRBV18,TRBJ1-6,.,TRBD1,TGTGCCAGCTCACCAACAGGGGGCGAAGATTATAATTCACCCCTCCACTTT,CASSPTGGEDYNSPLHF
TRBV18,TRBJ1-1,.,.,TGTGCCAGCTCACCACCTTCAGGGTTGGACACTGAAGCTTTCTTT,CASSPPSGLDTEAFF
TRBV3-1/TRBV3-2,TRBJ2-4,.,TRBD2,TGTGCCAGCAGCCTACCGGGACTAGCTGTACGACTAGCCAAAAACATTCAGTACTTC,CASSLPGLAVRLAKNIQYF
TRBV29-1,TRBJ1-6,few,.,TGCAGCGTTCGAAGCCAAGATCATTCACCCCTCCACTTT,CSVRSQDHSPLHF
TRBV27,TRBJ2-2,.,TRBD1,TGTGCCAGCAGTTTAGTGGGGACAGGGGGTTTCACCGGGGAGCTGTTTTTT,CASSLVGTGGFTGELFF
TRBV19,TRBJ2-3,.,.,TGTGCCAGTAGTATAGGGACAACTAGCACAGATACGCAGTATTTT,CASSIGTTSTDTQYF
TRBV10-2,TRBJ2-5,.,TRBD2,TGCGCCAGCAGTGAGGGACTAGCGGGGGACCGGGCCCAGTACTTC,CASSEGLAGDRAQYF
TRBV13,TRBJ2-7,.,TRBD1,TGTGCCAGCAGCTTAGGGCCAGGGGGCGAGCAGTACTTC,CASSLGPGGEQYF
TRBV7-9,TRBJ2-3,.,TRBD2,TGTGCCAGCAGAAGCGGGGGGGACACTAGCACAGATACGCAGTATTTT,CASRSGGDTSTDTQYF
TRBV4-1,TRBJ2-7,.,TRBD1,TGCGCCAGCAGCCAAGATGGCGACAGGGGAACCTACGAGCAGTACTTC,CASSQDGDRGTYEQYF
TRBV5-4,TRBJ2-1,.,TRBD2,TGTGCCAGCAGCTTGGGGACTAGCGGGGGGTGGAGCTCCTACAATGAGCAGTTCTTC,CASSLGTSGGWSSYNEQFF
TRBV4-2,TRBJ2-3,.,.,TGTGCCAGCAGCCAAGGAGACGGGGGAGATACGCAGTATTTT,CASSQGDGGDTQYF
TRBV2,TRBJ2-2,.,TRBD1,TGTGCCAGCAGACCGGGACAGGGGTCCGGGGAGCTGTTTTTT,CASRPGQGSGELFF
TRBV10-1,TRBJ2-1,.,TRBD2,TGCGCCAGCAGTGGGAGTAGCGGGACTTCCTACAATGAGCAGTTCTTC,CASSGSSGTSYNEQFF